This T cell receptor (beta chain) was retrieved from a study of cytomegalovirus exposure and HLA in healthy donors. Study-level results: Among the most significant clusters, several appeared linked to common viral pathogens in a later analysis. There were 160 or so TCR beta chains listed as cytomegalovirus-associated.

To note about this clone: Antigen specificity is unknown.

The PCR employed 60 Vbeta primers together with 13 Jbeta primers. The protocol was immunoSEQ multiplex PCR, while the TCRdb copy is restricted to in-frame clones and leaves out a portion. The sample has about 150,000 clones; more than 75% are singletons. The CDR3 contains 16 residues. Trimming pared 0 bases from V and 3 bases from J, leaving 14 bases between. Germline-derived CDR1 and CDR2 are LNHDA and SQIVND (reference sequence). The sequence derives from a woman under 30 in good health and CMV-seronegative. Specimen: PBMCs. The chain combines TRBV19 with TRBJ1-2, with D hard to call. The CDR3 loop is CASSIETHRRDYGYTF. The CDR3 coding sequence is TGTGCCAGTAGTATAGAGACTCATCGTCGGGACTATGGCTACACCTTC.